These T cell receptor beta chains were read from a single sample in a study of OX40 agonist ivuxolimab in advanced cancers. Generated by immunoSEQ multiplex PCR, the TCRdb table keeps only in-frame clones and is missing some. The sample records about 68,000 clones, approximately 91% being singletons. This specimen was CD4+ or CD8+ T cells sorted from blood, taken in a trial of the OX40 agonist ivuxolimab. These TCRs come from an adult with an advanced solid tumor such as melanoma, head and neck, liver or kidney cancer. Both conserved end residues are part of each CDR3. D genes are given only for firm matches. Clone size appears in some rows only: once, few, many, or a class for an expanded clone.

cdr3_aa: CASSGLSYEQYF
cdr3_nt: TGTGCCAGCAGTGGACTTTCCTACGAGCAGTACTTC
j_call: TRBJ2-7
d_call: -
clone_size: -
v_call: TRBV6-1

cdr3_aa: CASSGSGREREQFF
cdr3_nt: TGTGCCAGCAGCGGTAGCGGGAGAGAACGCGAGCAGTTCTTC
j_call: TRBJ2-1
d_call: TRBD2
clone_size: -
v_call: TRBV9

cdr3_aa: CASKLAGPGAGELFF
cdr3_nt: TGTGCCAGCAAACTAGCGGGCCCGGGGGCCGGGGAGCTGTTTTTT
j_call: TRBJ2-2
d_call: TRBD2
clone_size: -
v_call: TRBV7-9

cdr3_aa: CASSHQGLAGVLNEQFF
cdr3_nt: TGTGCCAGCAGCCATCAAGGACTAGCGGGAGTCTTAAATGAGCAGTTCTTC
j_call: TRBJ2-1
d_call: TRBD2
clone_size: -
v_call: TRBV11-3

cdr3_aa: CASSFWAGGGNSPLHF
cdr3_nt: TGTGCCAGCAGCTTTTGGGCTGGCGGCGGCAATTCACCCCTCCACTTT
j_call: TRBJ1-6
d_call: -
clone_size: once
v_call: TRBV7-9

cdr3_aa: CASFGGSRGEKLFF
cdr3_nt: TGTGCCAGCTTTGGGGGTTCCCGAGGTGAAAAACTGTTTTTT
j_call: TRBJ1-4
d_call: -
clone_size: -
v_call: TRBV2

cdr3_aa: CASSLTGALGTEAFF
cdr3_nt: TGCGCCAGCAGCTTGACAGGGGCCTTGGGCACTGAAGCTTTCTTT
j_call: TRBJ1-1
d_call: TRBD1
clone_size: -
v_call: TRBV5-1

cdr3_aa: CASSLDVGSVETQYF
cdr3_nt: TGCGCCAGCAGCTTGGATGTGGGTAGCGTGGAGACCCAGTACTTC
j_call: TRBJ2-5
d_call: -
clone_size: -
v_call: TRBV5-1

cdr3_aa: CASSSQGQLRRRNEKLFF
cdr3_nt: TGTGCCAGCAGTAGCCAGGGACAGCTTAGGAGGCGTAATGAAAAACTGTTTTTT
j_call: TRBJ1-4
d_call: TRBD1
clone_size: -
v_call: TRBV28

cdr3_aa: CASSLNRGQSNYGYTF
cdr3_nt: TGTGCCAGCAGCTTGAACAGGGGGCAGTCTAACTATGGCTACACCTTC
j_call: TRBJ1-2
d_call: TRBD1
clone_size: -
v_call: TRBV5-6

cdr3_aa: CASSSGQGANTGELFF
cdr3_nt: TGCGCCAGCAGCTCCGGACAGGGGGCGAACACCGGGGAGCTGTTTTTT
j_call: TRBJ2-2
d_call: TRBD1
clone_size: -
v_call: TRBV5-1

cdr3_aa: CASSFDDRGWGYTF
cdr3_nt: TGTGCCAGCAGTTTCGACGACAGAGGGTGGGGCTACACCTTC
j_call: TRBJ1-2
d_call: -
clone_size: -
v_call: TRBV6-5

cdr3_aa: CASSEAGGGHNEQFF
cdr3_nt: TGTGCCAGCAGCGAAGCGGGCGGAGGACACAATGAGCAGTTCTTC
j_call: TRBJ2-1
d_call: -
clone_size: -
v_call: TRBV7-3

cdr3_aa: CASSPLAGLNYEQYF
cdr3_nt: TGTGCCAGCTCACCATTAGCGGGACTGAACTACGAGCAGTACTTC
j_call: TRBJ2-7
d_call: TRBD2
clone_size: -
v_call: TRBV18

cdr3_aa: CASDARGPNRNTGELFF
cdr3_nt: TGTGCCAGCGACGCGAGGGGTCCTAACAGGAACACCGGGGAGCTGTTTTTT
j_call: TRBJ2-2
d_call: -
clone_size: -
v_call: TRBV7-9

cdr3_aa: CASSPRGRYGYTF
cdr3_nt: TGTGCCAGCAGTCCTCGAGGGAGGTATGGCTACACCTTC
j_call: TRBJ1-2
d_call: -
clone_size: -
v_call: TRBV27

cdr3_aa: CASSLSLAGLWNEQFF
cdr3_nt: TGCGCCAGCAGCCTTTCTTTAGCGGGACTGTGGAATGAGCAGTTCTTC
j_call: TRBJ2-1
d_call: TRBD2
clone_size: -
v_call: TRBV4-1

cdr3_aa: CASSEAGNNQPQHF
cdr3_nt: TGTGCCAGCAGTGAAGCGGGGAACAATCAGCCCCAGCATTTT
j_call: TRBJ1-5
d_call: -
clone_size: -
v_call: TRBV2

cdr3_aa: CASSSGTKYEQYF
cdr3_nt: TGTGCCAGCAGCTCCGGGACTAAATACGAGCAGTACTTC
j_call: TRBJ2-7
d_call: TRBD2
clone_size: -
v_call: TRBV5-4

cdr3_aa: CASSLGIWYEQYF
cdr3_nt: TGTGCCAGCAGCTTGGGCATCTGGTACGAGCAGTACTTC
j_call: TRBJ2-7
d_call: -
clone_size: few
v_call: TRBV5-5

cdr3_aa: CASSLVGVSNQPQHF
cdr3_nt: TGTGCCAGCAGCTTAGTCGGGGTTAGCAATCAGCCCCAGCATTTT
j_call: TRBJ1-5
d_call: -
clone_size: -
v_call: TRBV7-9

cdr3_aa: CASSTRSGNSYEQYF
cdr3_nt: TGTGCCAGCAGCACCCGTAGCGGGAACTCCTACGAGCAGTACTTC
j_call: TRBJ2-7
d_call: -
clone_size: -
v_call: TRBV21-1

cdr3_aa: CAIGQEGTTENIQYF
cdr3_nt: TGTGCCATCGGTCAGGAGGGGACGACGGAAAACATTCAGTACTTC
j_call: TRBJ2-4
d_call: -
clone_size: once
v_call: TRBV10-3

cdr3_aa: CASSHRAANTGELFF
cdr3_nt: TGCGCCAGCAGCCACAGGGCCGCGAACACCGGGGAGCTGTTTTTT
j_call: TRBJ2-2
d_call: -
clone_size: -
v_call: TRBV5-1

cdr3_aa: CASSIVKEGVDTQYF
cdr3_nt: TGTGCCAGTAGTATAGTAAAGGAGGGTGTAGATACGCAGTATTTT
j_call: TRBJ2-3
d_call: -
clone_size: -
v_call: TRBV19

cdr3_aa: CASSPDGTGELFF
cdr3_nt: TGTGCCAGTAGTCCCGACGGCACCGGGGAGCTGTTTTTT
j_call: TRBJ2-2
d_call: -
clone_size: -
v_call: TRBV19

cdr3_aa: CASSIWTGNTYEQYF
cdr3_nt: TGTGCCAGTAGTATATGGACAGGGAACACCTACGAGCAGTACTTC
j_call: TRBJ2-7
d_call: TRBD1
clone_size: few
v_call: TRBV19

cdr3_aa: CASSPRGHLSYNEQFF
cdr3_nt: TGTGCCAGCAGCCCCCGAGGACACCTCAGCTACAATGAGCAGTTCTTC
j_call: TRBJ2-1
d_call: -
clone_size: -
v_call: TRBV9

cdr3_aa: CASSEQNLSSYEQYF
cdr3_nt: TGTGCCAGCAGTGAACAGAACCTGAGCTCCTACGAGCAGTACTTC
j_call: TRBJ2-7
d_call: -
clone_size: -
v_call: TRBV6-1

cdr3_aa: CASSPGTAVGGAGANVLTF
cdr3_nt: TGTGCCAGCAGCCCTGGGACAGCTGTTGGAGGGGCTGGGGCCAACGTCCTGACTTTC
j_call: TRBJ2-6
d_call: -
clone_size: -
v_call: TRBV5-4

cdr3_aa: CASTEAGLVNNEQFF
cdr3_nt: TGTGCCAGCACTGAAGCGGGACTGGTTAACAATGAGCAGTTCTTC
j_call: TRBJ2-1
d_call: TRBD2
clone_size: -
v_call: TRBV6-1

cdr3_aa: CASSRDRGHGEKLFF
cdr3_nt: TGTGCCAGCAGTAGGGACAGGGGCCACGGTGAAAAACTGTTTTTT
j_call: TRBJ1-4
d_call: TRBD1
clone_size: -
v_call: TRBV2

cdr3_aa: CASSLYGWGAGTSNEQFF
cdr3_nt: TGTGCCAGCAGCTTATATGGTTGGGGTGCGGGGACCTCCAATGAGCAGTTCTTC
j_call: TRBJ2-1
d_call: -
clone_size: few
v_call: TRBV7-2

cdr3_aa: CASSLISSSGNTIYF
cdr3_nt: TGTGCCAGCAGTCTCATCTCGAGCTCTGGAAACACCATATATTTT
j_call: TRBJ1-3
d_call: -
clone_size: -
v_call: TRBV6-1

cdr3_aa: CASRVGGHPYYEQYF
cdr3_nt: TGTGCCAGTAGGGTGGGGGGACACCCCTACTACGAGCAGTACTTC
j_call: TRBJ2-7
d_call: -
clone_size: -
v_call: TRBV19

cdr3_aa: CASRWDRATEAFF
cdr3_nt: TGTGCCAGCAGGTGGGACAGGGCCACTGAAGCTTTCTTT
j_call: TRBJ1-1
d_call: TRBD1
clone_size: -
v_call: TRBV7-9

cdr3_aa: CASSYDGSSGNTIYF
cdr3_nt: TGTGCCAGCTCATACGACGGGAGCTCTGGAAACACCATATATTTT
j_call: TRBJ1-3
d_call: -
clone_size: -
v_call: TRBV18

cdr3_aa: CASGPGLAASEQFF
cdr3_nt: TGTGCTAGTGGTCCAGGACTAGCAGCTTCCGAGCAGTTCTTC
j_call: TRBJ2-1
d_call: TRBD2
clone_size: -
v_call: TRBV12-5

cdr3_aa: CASSGGTGGAYGYTF
cdr3_nt: TGTGCCAGCAGCGGTGGGACAGGGGGTGCCTATGGCTACACCTTC
j_call: TRBJ1-2
d_call: TRBD1
clone_size: -
v_call: TRBV9

cdr3_aa: CASSRASGSNWPGELFF
cdr3_nt: TGTGCCAGCAGTCGTGCTAGCGGGAGTAACTGGCCCGGGGAGCTGTTTTTT
j_call: TRBJ2-2
d_call: TRBD2
clone_size: -
v_call: TRBV28

cdr3_aa: CASSFGQINTEAFF
cdr3_nt: TGCGCCAGCAGCTTCGGTCAGATCAACACTGAAGCTTTCTTT
j_call: TRBJ1-1
d_call: -
clone_size: few
v_call: TRBV5-1

cdr3_aa: CASSRLSQGAKNIQYF
cdr3_nt: TGTGCCAGCAGCCGTCTAAGCCAGGGAGCCAAAAACATTCAGTACTTC
j_call: TRBJ2-4
d_call: -
clone_size: -
v_call: TRBV5-4

cdr3_aa: CASSSFSGHPYNEQFF
cdr3_nt: TGTGCCAGCAGCTCATTTAGCGGACACCCATACAATGAGCAGTTCTTC
j_call: TRBJ2-1
d_call: -
clone_size: -
v_call: TRBV7-6

cdr3_aa: CASSMQGAYEQYF
cdr3_nt: TGTGCCAGTAGTATGCAGGGGGCCTACGAGCAGTACTTC
j_call: TRBJ2-7
d_call: TRBD1
clone_size: -
v_call: TRBV19

cdr3_aa: CASSPISPRNGRYEQYF
cdr3_nt: TGTGCCAGCAGCCCGATATCCCCGAGGAATGGAAGGTACGAGCAGTACTTC
j_call: TRBJ2-7
d_call: -
clone_size: -
v_call: TRBV27

cdr3_aa: CASSFRASSYEQYF
cdr3_nt: TGTGCCAGCAGCTTCCGAGCCAGCTCCTACGAGCAGTACTTC
j_call: TRBJ2-7
d_call: -
clone_size: -
v_call: TRBV7-9

cdr3_aa: CASTQENTEAFF
cdr3_nt: TGTGCCAGCACCCAGGAGAACACTGAAGCTTTCTTT
j_call: TRBJ1-1
d_call: -
clone_size: few
v_call: TRBV28